This T cell receptor (beta chain) was found in a study of Graves' ophthalmopathy and Graves' hyperthyroidism (dated by TCRdb to 2016 to 2018). At the level of the whole study: Peripheral blood was collected at initial diagnosis, before any treatment. In five or six hyperthyroidism patients, T-cell repertoires of thyroid tissue and blood were compared. The approximately 100 discovery patients were randomly split 7:3 into training and test sets. Once sampling was done, hyperthyroidism patients were given methimazole at a starting dose of 30 mg daily, while ophthalmopathy patients were given high-dose intravenous methylprednisolone. An independent validation cohort was composed of approximately 19 hyperthyroidism patients and roughly 16 patients who later progressed from hyperthyroidism to ophthalmopathy. The study used TCR beta repertoire signatures to distinguish Graves' ophthalmopathy from Graves' hyperthyroidism and to predict progression to ophthalmopathy. In total, over 130 blood samples were TCR-sequenced: approximately 40 ophthalmopathy, some 75 hyperthyroidism and around 17 hyperthyroidism-to-ophthalmopathy patients. To explore V-J signatures that separate ophthalmopathy from hyperthyroidism, a discovery set of about a hundred patients was enrolled, consisting of about 41 with ophthalmopathy and some 59 with stable hyperthyroidism. The paper's findings and limits, for the study overall: In cross-validation, the 13-signature model distinguished ophthalmopathy from stable hyperthyroidism with approximately 85% sensitivity and around 82% specificity, and in the test set the corresponding values were approximately 79% and 70%. No statistical method was used to set the sample size in advance, and the investigators knew which group each participant was assigned to. Among expanded thyroid clonotypes with frequency above 0.001, most also showed up in blood, which suggests that blood repertoires may reflect the thyroid immune response. In validation, the model predicted ophthalmopathy progression with 55% to 71% sensitivity and roughly 72% specificity; 12 predicted patients were CT-confirmed with GO in a median of around 6.5 months.

This clonotype was detected many times. Its target antigen remains unknown. Base-call qualities are not available, and no considerably larger clone is one nucleotide away. The CDR3 sequence holds 13 residues, the cysteine and phenylalanine included. The read is trimmed to its CDR3 DNA, 39 bases read in frame from base 1. The V end loses 4 bases and the J end loses 8 bases, and a stretch of 12 bases separates them. The germline V gene (reference sequence) provides CDR1 DFQATT and CDR2 SNEGSKA. For repertoire sequencing, TCR beta CDR3 regions were amplified from RNA transcripts. HTBI primers and the Qiagen OneStep RT-PCR kit were used in a first-round RT-PCR, which was followed by a second-round multiplex PCR, size selection and purification. Libraries were sequenced on an Illumina HiSeq2000 using paired-end 100 bp reads. In the original analysis: SOAPnuke was used to process the reads, removing any read that contained adapters or uncalled bases, had a mean Phred below 15, or lacked an exact match to the constant primer or identifier. COPE v1.2.5 was used to merge the high-quality paired reads. Each unique nucleotide sequence was defined as a clonotype, and clonotypes were aligned to IMGT TRB V, D and J references with MiTCR v1.1. Analysis was restricted to V-J combinations with a frequency above 0.0001, which covered roughly 99% of repertoires. A TCR clonal expansion and chaos score per V-J combination was defined as the ratio of F50 clonal expansion to chaos observed in the TCRdist matrix. Features were reduced by Welch's t-statistics and random forest to 10 to 15 V-J combinations, which fed a naive Bayes classifier. The similarity between thyroid and blood repertoires was quantified using the Morisita-Horn index. The public reads were run again by TCRdb, first through fastp at Q25 and then through MiXCR, and only productive beta chains were kept. Rows are combined by CDR3 protein, so each entry shows the most common genes and DNA. For this entry, the V and J calls and clone size follow TCRdb and not the study's own pipeline. This sample comprises about 500,000 distinct CDR3 sequences, 13% to 15% of them detected only once. The ten largest clones add up to 9.8% of the sample.

The ophthalmopathy patients had moderately to severely active disease, with a Clinical Activity Score of 3 or higher, a NOSPECS grade of 4 or higher, and a disease duration of less than 3 months. Patients with other autoimmune diseases, uncontrolled infections, pregnancy or lactation were excluded from the study. Clinical symptoms, serum thyroxine, TRAb, thyroid ultrasound and orbital computed tomography were used for diagnosis. Using Ficoll-Paque density gradient centrifugation, PBMCs were isolated from roughly 9.2 ml of fresh peripheral blood. Trizol reagent was used to extract the total RNA, and its quality was then checked on an Agilent 2100 Bioanalyzer.

The rearrangement combines TRBV20-1 with TRBJ1-6; no D gene is confidently identified. This clonotype was sampled from a woman aged 25 to 39 with Graves' ophthalmopathy. Donor details come from another sample of the same person, matched by shared clones. Sequencing was done on a sample of blood. The nucleotides are TGCAGTGCTAAAGGAGATAAAGATTCACCCCTCCACTTT. This codes for CSAKGDKDSPLHF.